The clone carrying this T cell receptor beta chain has only a few counts. Building the TCR beta libraries relied on iRepertoire HTBI primers, and CDR3 regions underwent Arm-PCR. Via MiXCR, TCRdb re-called the multiplex PCR reads, giving one row per CDR3 protein. In the table there are about 460,000 distinct CDR3 sequences, roughly 15% of which are singletons. These data are taken from a study of regulatory T cells in long-lasting Graves disease. Germline V gene data show CDR1 as SGHAT and CDR2 as FQNNGV. V was trimmed by 0 bases and J by 3 bases, leaving 14 bases between them. The CDR3 consists of 16 residues. The time point: newly diagnosed GD, antithyroid drugs for less than 3 months. PBMC-derived RNA was used for the TCR library. These data were also filed under a second study, of T cells in Graves' hyperthyroidism and ophthalmopathy. That report adds: First-round RT-PCR with HTBI primers amplified the TCR CDR3 region.

This sample comprised peripheral blood mononuclear cells (PBMCs), obtained at new diagnosis, from a patient treated with antithyroid drugs. This sequence joins TRBV11-2 and TRBJ1-2, with TRBD1 as a possible D gene (6 bases). This receptor was obtained from a woman between 50 and 59 years old with Graves disease. In DNA, the CDR3 is TGTGCCAGCAGCTTAGATTTCCCGGGGGCCTACTATGGCTACACCTTC. Translated, it gives CASSLDFPGAYYGYTF.